These T cell receptor beta chains were read from a single sample in a study of cytomegalovirus exposure and HLA in healthy donors. Libraries were prepared by immunoSEQ multiplex PCR; TCRdb keeps only in-frame clonotypes and omits some of them. The sample has about 100,000 clones; around 80% are singletons. Sequencing input: PBMCs. All receptors come from a man aged 25 to 40 in good health and CMV-seronegative. CDR3s include the opening cysteine and the closing phenylalanine or tryptophan. The D gene is left open where the match is weak. Size is omitted from some rows. Given values are once, few, many or a class for expanded clones.

j_call clone_size v_call d_call cdr3_nt cdr3_aa
TRBJ1-5 NA TRBV30 TRBD1 TGTGCCTGGAGTCGGACAGGAGCCTCTCAGCCCCAGCATTTT CAWSRTGASQPQHF
TRBJ2-7 NA TRBV5-6 NA TGTGCCAGCAGCTTGGGCAGTTCCTACGAGCAGTACTTC CASSLGSSYEQYF
TRBJ1-1 NA TRBV7-8 NA TGTGCCAGCAGCTTAGTCCCGGCAGGGGTTGGGACTGAAGCTTTCTTT CASSLVPAGVGTEAFF
TRBJ2-7 few TRBV30 TRBD1 TGTGCCTGGAATGCCCCGGACAGGGAGGTCAACGAGCAGTACTTC CAWNAPDREVNEQYF
TRBJ1-6 NA TRBV30 NA TGTGCCTGGAGGGGGGGGAAACTTAGCTCCTATAATTCACCCCTCCACTTT CAWRGGKLSSYNSPLHF
TRBJ1-3 NA TRBV5-1 NA TGCGCCAGCAGCTTGGGGGTCAGTCCGGAGGGTGGAAACACCATATATTTT CASSLGVSPEGGNTIYF
TRBJ2-7 NA TRBV6-6 NA TGTGCCAGCAGTGCCGCGTCATCGGACACCTACGAGCAGTACTTC CASSAASSDTYEQYF
TRBJ2-7 NA TRBV2 NA TGTGCCAGCAGCTACTTCGATGTGCCCTACGAGCAGTACTTC CASSYFDVPYEQYF
TRBJ2-1 NA TRBV5-4 TRBD2 TGTGCCAGCAGCTTGGATCTTAGCGGGAATGAGCAGTTCTTC CASSLDLSGNEQFF
TRBJ1-6 NA TRBV5-4 NA TGTGCCAGCAGCTTCGGGAGCTCCTATAATTCACCCCTCCACTTT CASSFGSSYNSPLHF
TRBJ2-1 NA TRBV28 NA TGTGCCAGCAGTGCGCCTGACTTTGGAGAGCAGTTCTTC CASSAPDFGEQFF
TRBJ1-2 NA TRBV5-5 NA TGTGCCAGCAGCTTGTTCGTATTCTATGGCTACACCTTC CASSLFVFYGYTF
TRBJ2-1 NA TRBV9 NA TGTGCCAGCAGCGTAGCAGGGAATGAGCAGTTCTTC CASSVAGNEQFF
TRBJ1-3 NA TRBV19 NA TGTGCCAGTAGGAAAGGCGGTGGAAACACCATATATTTT CASRKGGGNTIYF
TRBJ1-1 NA TRBV28 NA TGTGCCAGCAGTTTAAATAAATTAGAAGCTTTCTTT CASSLNKLEAFF
TRBJ2-1 few TRBV6-6 NA TGTGCCAGCAGGACCCAGGATTACAATGAGCAGTTCTTC CASRTQDYNEQFF
TRBJ1-4 few TRBV27 TRBD1 TGTGCCAGCAGTTCGGACAGGAGAAATGAAAAACTGTTTTTT CASSSDRRNEKLFF
TRBJ2-1 NA TRBV5-1 TRBD2 TGCGCCAGCAGCTTGGACCCAGCGGGGAACTACAATGAGCAGTTCTTC CASSLDPAGNYNEQFF
TRBJ2-7 NA TRBV18 TRBD2 TGTGCCAGCTCACCACCCACGGGGGGGGAGCAGTACTTC CASSPPTGGEQYF
TRBJ2-7 NA TRBV6-1 NA TGTGCCAGCAGGAGTGTGTACGAGCAGTACTTC CASRSVYEQYF
TRBJ2-7 NA TRBV2 NA TGTGCCAGCAATCCCCGGGGTAGACCCTACGAGCAGTACTTC CASNPRGRPYEQYF
TRBJ2-4 NA TRBV6-1 TRBD2 TGTGCCAGCAGTGAAAATCTCGGGCTAGCGGGAGTGGGGGCCAAAAACATTCAGTACTTC CASSENLGLAGVGAKNIQYF
TRBJ2-1 NA TRBV13 TRBD1 TGTGCCAGCAGCCTCAACCCCTCGACAGGGGGCGGCGATGAGCAGTTCTTC CASSLNPSTGGGDEQFF
TRBJ1-2 NA TRBV5-4 NA TGTGCCAGCAGCCCATCAGGGTTCCCGGCCGAATATGGCTACACCTTC CASSPSGFPAEYGYTF
TRBJ2-3 NA TRBV9 TRBD2 TGTGCCAGCAGCGTAGAACTAGCGGGGGGCACAGATACGCAGTATTTT CASSVELAGGTDTQYF
TRBJ1-5 medium-sized TRBV19 TRBD1 TGTGCCAGTACCCAGACAGGGGGCGCGGCTCGGCCCCAGCATTTT CASTQTGGAARPQHF
TRBJ1-1 NA TRBV5-1 NA TGCGCCAGCAGCTTGAGAGGGATGAACACTGAAGCTTTCTTT CASSLRGMNTEAFF
TRBJ2-1 NA TRBV7-9 NA TGTGCCAGCAGCCAGGGCCACAATGAGCAGTTCTTC CASSQGHNEQFF
TRBJ1-1 once TRBV19 NA TGTGCCAGTAGTATAAGCAGGGGCACTGAAGCTTTCTTT CASSISRGTEAFF
TRBJ2-7 NA TRBV6-5 TRBD1 TGTGCCAGCGGAACCGAGGGACAGGGGGTCTACGAGCAGTGCTTC CASGTEGQGVYEQCF
TRBJ2-6 once TRBV11-1 TRBD1 TGTGCCAGCAGCTTGAGGGGGCTGGGGGCCAACGTCCTGACTTTC CASSLRGLGANVLTF
TRBJ2-2 NA TRBV2 TRBD1 TGTGCCAGCAGTGACCTCGGGACAGCGAACACCGGGGAGCTGTTTTTT CASSDLGTANTGELFF
TRBJ2-2 NA TRBV30 TRBD1 TGTGCCCGGGGGACAGGGGGCAAAAGGACCGGGGAGCTGTTTTTT CARGTGGKRTGELFF
TRBJ1-5 NA TRBV19 NA TGTGCCAGTACCCGGGAGGGGATTGACAATCAGCCCCAGCATTTT CASTREGIDNQPQHF
TRBJ2-3 NA TRBV6-5 NA TGTGCCAGCAGTTACTTTGGGGAGCCCACAGATACGCAGTATTTT CASSYFGEPTDTQYF
TRBJ2-7 NA TRBV5-1 TRBD2 TGCGCCAGCAGCCCGACTAGCGGGGAGTCCTACGAGCAGTACTTC CASSPTSGESYEQYF
TRBJ1-1 few TRBV6-1 NA TGTGCCAGCCAGCCCACAGGGAGCACTGAAGCTTTCTTT CASQPTGSTEAFF
TRBJ1-4 NA TRBV4-2 NA TGTGCCAGCAGCCAAGGGGGTAGCGGCAAACTGTTTTTT CASSQGGSGKLFF
TRBJ1-1 NA TRBV10-3 TRBD1 TGTGCCATCAGCTGGACAGGGAATGAAGCTTTCTTT CAISWTGNEAFF